These 29 T cell receptor beta chains were sequenced from one sample in a study of T cell changes during pregnancy in multiple sclerosis. The data were produced by immunoSEQ multiplex PCR, yet TCRdb's version contains in-frame clones alone and is incomplete. The table shows 100,000 or so clones, with around nine tenths occurring only once. The sample in question was peripheral blood, obtained in the second trimester of pregnancy. Every receptor here comes from a female donor with multiple sclerosis, enrolled in a pregnancy study.

The V call is TRBV5-5, the J call TRBJ2-7; unclear D gene. The CDR3 covers 15 residues. V lost 0 bases, J lost 0 bases, and 10 bases lay in between. CDR1 SGHKS and CDR2 YYEKEE come from the germline V gene (reference sequence). The DNA for the CDR3 is TGTGCCAGCAGCTTGGAAGGCCCTAGCTCCTACGAGCAGTACTTC. It translates to CASSLEGPSSYEQYF.

The V call is TRBV27, the J call TRBJ2-3; 9 bases align to TRBD2. The CDR3 is made up of 14 amino acids. From germline, CDR1 is MNHEY and CDR2 SMNVEV (reference sequence). V lost 8 bases to trimming and J lost 9 bases; unmatched junction nucleotides: 12. CDR3 DNA: TGTGCCAGCTCGGCTAGCGGGGCCCCCTCCACGCAGTATTTT. It yields the protein CASSASGAPSTQYF.

V gene TRBV7-3 combines with J gene TRBJ2-5; unclear D gene. V gave up 6 bases and J gave up 1 base, with 9 bases separating them. Germline V gene sequence: CDR1 SGHTA, CDR2 FQGTGA. This CDR3 is built from 13 residues. The chain's CDR3 is CASSRVLQETQYF. In nucleotides, the CDR3 is TGTGCCAGCAGTCGCGTACTCCAAGAGACCCAGTACTTC.

The table lists this clone with a count of one. The J gene is TRBJ2-7, the V gene TRBV5-3; 8 bases line up with TRBD1. TRBV5-3 is known as an ORF, though its function is uncertain. The CDR3 has 12 amino acids. Germline trimming cut 4 bases from V and 7 bases from J; bases unmatched to any gene: 4. CDR3 DNA sequence: TGTGCCAGAAGCCGGACAGGGCAGGAGCAGTACTTC. Encoded protein: CARSRTGQEQYF.

The CDR3 sequence: CASSLERQGGYEQYF. The CDR3 coding sequence is TGTGCCAGCAGCTTGGAACGGCAGGGGGGCTACGAGCAGTACTTC. The genes are TRBV5-5 and TRBJ2-7; D possibly corresponds to TRBD1 (7 bases). The germline CDR1 and CDR2 sequences are SGHKS and YYEKEE (reference sequence). Trimming stripped 0 bases from V and 3 bases from J, with 13 bases between. The CDR3 consists of 15 residues.

The V and J genes are TRBV2 and TRBJ2-3; 14 bases line up with TRBD2. Trimming took 6 bases from V and 6 from J; bases not matched to a gene: 5. The CDR3 loop spans 15 amino acids. Germline CDR1 reads SNHLY; CDR2 reads FYNNEI. The CDR3 protein is CASRETSGGEDTQYF. Written as DNA, the CDR3 is TGTGCCAGCAGGGAGACTAGCGGGGGGGAGGATACGCAGTATTTT.

This chain joins TRBV7-3 and TRBJ2-1, with 14 positions matching TRBD2. Germline lookup yields CDR1 SGHTA and CDR2 FQGTGA. This CDR3 comprises 16 residues. V shed 5 bases, J shed 6 bases, and the junction held 6 bases outside the gene matches. CDR3 DNA sequence: TGTGCCAGCAGCCCCGCGGGACTAGCGGGAGTCAATGAGCAGTTCTTC. Amino acids: CASSPAGLAGVNEQFF.

The V and J genes are TRBV7-7 and TRBJ1-4; D might be TRBD1 (6 bases). V was clipped by 1 base and J by 10 bases, with 10 bases between them. The CDR3 extends over 13 amino acids. Germline V CDR1 and CDR2: SSHAT, FNYEAQ (reference sequence). The CDR3: CASSLDREGKLFF. The CDR3 DNA follows: TGTGCCAGCAGCTTAGACAGGGAAGGAAAACTGTTTTTT.

This chain uses TRBV7-2 with TRBJ2-7; 11 bases agree with TRBD2. This CDR3 has 15 residues. Germline loops: CDR1 SGHTA, CDR2 FQGNSA. The V gene end was trimmed by 4 bases and the J gene end by 2 bases; junction bases not matched to a gene: 4. CDR3 bases: TGTGCCAGCAGCTCTAGCGGGGGGCACACCTACGAGCAGTACTTC. It translates to CASSSSGGHTYEQYF.

This chain connects TRBV27 to TRBJ2-5; 8 bases agree with TRBD1. Germline loops: CDR1 MNHEY, CDR2 SMNVEV (reference sequence). CDR3 size: 15 residues. V lost 8 bases and J lost 4; bases outside the gene matches: 12. The CDR3: CASQPGDRLVETQYF. The DNA of the CDR3 is TGTGCCAGCCAACCTGGGGACAGGTTGGTAGAGACCCAGTACTTC.

This chain joins TRBV28 and TRBJ2-5; D perhaps matches TRBD1 (6 bases). Per the germline V gene, CDR1 is MDHEN and CDR2 is SYDVKM. The CDR3 covers 13 residues. Trimming took 6 bases from V and 4 from J, leaving 12 bases between them. CDR3 DNA: TGTGCCAGCAGGTCGATGGGGGCAGAGACCCAGTACTTC. It yields the protein CASRSMGAETQYF.

The J gene is TRBJ1-4, the V gene TRBV6-1, with a tentative D call TRBD1 (6 bases). Trimming removed 2 bases at V and 5 bases at J, with 15 bases between. Germline CDR1 is MNHNS and CDR2 is SASEGT. The CDR3 runs 16 residues. CDR3 protein: CASSESGGSENEKLFF. CDR3 DNA sequence: TGTGCCAGCAGTGAATCTGGGGGCAGCGAAAATGAAAAACTGTTTTTT.

V gene TRBV10-3 combines with J gene TRBJ1-5; D is uncertain. Germline values: CDR1 ENHRY, CDR2 SYGVKD. The CDR3 sequence is 16 residues long. Deletions cut 0 bases from V and 2 bases from J, with 11 bases between. The CDR3 DNA is TGTGCCATCAGTGAGTCGCGGGGAAACGGCAATCAGCCCCAGCATTTT. As protein: CAISESRGNGNQPQHF.

The chain combines TRBV28 with TRBJ2-5; D is uncertain. The germline CDR1 and CDR2 sequences are MDHEN and SYDVKM. The CDR3 extends over 11 amino acids. Trimming removed 6 bases from V and 1 base from J, with 3 bases in between. As DNA, the CDR3 is TGTGCCAGCAGACTCCAAGAGACCCAGTACTTC. Its protein product is CASRLQETQYF.

This chain uses TRBV9 with TRBJ1-2, with 9 nucleotides matching TRBD1. Trimming removed 0 bases from V and 3 bases from J; junction bases left unmatched: 6. The CDR3 consists of 16 residues. Per the germline V gene, CDR1 is SGDLS and CDR2 is YYNGEE. The CDR3 reads CASSVELGQGHYGYTF. CDR3 DNA sequence: TGTGCCAGCAGCGTAGAGTTGGGACAGGGCCACTATGGCTACACCTTC.

The chain is built from TRBV6-1 and TRBJ2-4; tentative D call: TRBD1 (6 bases). This CDR3 has 16 residues. The germline V and J ends were trimmed by 3 bases and 0 bases, with 12 bases remaining between them. CDR1 MNHNS and CDR2 SASEGT come from the germline V gene. The DNA of the CDR3 is TGTGCCAGCAGTGAGGGGACACTTCTAGCCAAAAACATTCAGTACTTC. This codes for CASSEGTLLAKNIQYF.

V is TRBV5-1 and J is TRBJ2-5; tentative D call: TRBD2 (5 bases). Per germline, CDR1 SGHRS and CDR2 YFSETQ. Trimming cost V 0 bases and J 5 bases, with 14 bases left between them. This CDR3 comprises 15 residues. The CDR3 region has the DNA TGCGCCAGCAGCTTGGAGGCGGGCCTCTCCGAGACCCAGTACTTC. Translation gives CASSLEAGLSETQYF.

The chain carries TRBV18 and TRBJ1-2; D possibly corresponds to TRBD1 (5 bases). V was pared by 3 bases and J by 0 bases, with 8 bases between. There are 14 residues in the CDR3. Per germline, CDR1 KGHSH and CDR2 LQKENI. The CDR3 DNA reads TGTGCCAGCTCACCTCCAGGGACTAACTATGGCTACACCTTC. Its translation: CASSPPGTNYGYTF.

The V gene is TRBV6-7, the J gene TRBJ2-7, with 10 nucleotides matching TRBD2. TRBV6-7 is filed as an ORF, its function uncertain. The CDR3 spans 15 residues. V was clipped by 4 bases and J by 7 bases; unmatched bases: 10. The CDR3 reads CASSLSPSGRGEQYF. The DNA of the CDR3 is TGTGCCAGCAGTTTATCCCCTAGCGGGAGAGGGGAGCAGTACTTC.

This rearrangement joins TRBV6-1 to TRBJ1-5; D is uncertain. Germline values: CDR1 MNHNS, CDR2 SASEGT. The CDR3 is 16 amino acids. V lost 1 base and J 0 bases, leaving 10 bases between the germline ends. CDR3 coding DNA: TGTGCCAGCAGTGAAGGCAGCGTTTATAGCAATCAGCCCCAGCATTTT. Encoded protein: CASSEGSVYSNQPQHF.

The chain joins TRBV19 to TRBJ2-2; tentatively, D is TRBD1 (6 bases). There are 16 residues in the CDR3. The germline V gene encodes CDR1 LNHDA and CDR2 SQIVND (reference sequence). V was trimmed by 3 bases and J by 5 bases, leaving 16 bases between them. The CDR3 nucleotides are TGTGCCAGTAGTATTCGGGCAGGGGCGACGACCGGGGAGCTGTTTTTT. As protein: CASSIRAGATTGELFF.

The chain carries TRBV5-1 and TRBJ1-1; TRBD1 aligns across 10 bases. The germline V gene encodes CDR1 SGHRS and CDR2 YFSETQ. The J segment lost 2 bases and the V segment lost 4 bases, leaving 8 bases of the junction unmatched. CDR3 length: 16 amino acids. The CDR3 here is CASSQTGTGVNTEAFF. The CDR3, as DNA: TGCGCCAGCAGCCAGACCGGGACAGGGGTTAACACTGAAGCTTTCTTT. The full variable domain, in which reference TRBV5-1 and TRBJ1-1 provide the parts outside the CDR3, is KAGVTQTPRYLIKTRGQQVTLSCSPISGHRSVSWYQQTPGQGLQFLFEYFSETQRNKGNFPGRFSGRQFSNSRSEMNVSTLELGDSALYLCASSQTGTGVNTEAFFGQGTRLTVV.

This clone was observed a handful of times. J is TRBJ2-7 and V is TRBV18, with 7 bases matching TRBD1. This CDR3 spans 16 amino acids. Germline V gene sequence: CDR1 KGHSH, CDR2 LQKENI. The V gene end was trimmed by 3 bases and the J gene end by 6 bases; junction bases not matched to a gene: 14. The CDR3 loop is CASSPLPPGQTSEQYF. In DNA form, the CDR3 reads TGTGCCAGCTCACCTCTTCCTCCGGGACAGACCTCCGAGCAGTACTTC.

V usage is TRBV4-1 and J usage is TRBJ2-1, with 7 bases identical to TRBD2. This CDR3 is 16 amino acids long. The junction had 6 bases not matched to a gene; V was cut back by 1 base and J by 3 bases. The germline V gene has CDR1 MGHRA and CDR2 YSYEKL. The CDR3 reads CASSQGEGPHYNEQFF. DNA of the CDR3: TGCGCCAGCAGCCAAGGGGAGGGCCCACACTACAATGAGCAGTTCTTC.

The chain uses TRBV5-1 and TRBJ2-3; 9 nucleotides align to TRBD2. The ends lost 4 bases at V and 4 bases at J; junction bases unmatched: 7. Per the germline V gene, CDR1 is SGHRS and CDR2 is YFSETQ. The CDR3 covers 15 residues. The CDR3 sequence: CASSPSGGPADTQYF. The CDR3 DNA is TGCGCCAGCAGCCCGAGCGGGGGGCCCGCAGATACGCAGTATTTT.

The chain has TRBV7-3 and TRBJ2-1, with 9 positions matching TRBD2. V lost 3 bases, J lost 6 bases, and 3 bases stayed unmatched. CDR1 and CDR2 from the germline V gene are SGHTA and FQGTGA. The CDR3 is made up of 14 amino acids. In DNA form, the CDR3 reads TGTGCCAGCAGCTTGATGACTAGCGGCAATGAGCAGTTCTTC. Protein sequence: CASSLMTSGNEQFF.

This chain links TRBV28 with TRBJ2-1, with TRBD2 matching over 9 bases. V shed 8 bases, J shed 7 bases, and the junction held 9 bases outside the gene matches. The CDR3 loop spans 14 amino acids. Germline V lookup: CDR1 MDHEN, CDR2 SYDVKM. The CDR3 spells CASVQAGGPNEQFF. DNA for the CDR3: TGTGCCAGCGTCCAGGCGGGAGGGCCAAATGAGCAGTTCTTC.

The chain is built from TRBV15 and TRBJ1-4; the match to TRBD1 covers 8 bases. J lost 7 bases, V lost 8 bases, and 21 bases had no gene match. The CDR3 runs to 18 residues. CDR1 is LNHNV and CDR2 is YYDKDF in the germline V gene (reference sequence). The chain's CDR3 is CATGNEGRRTGKTEKLFF. CDR3 DNA sequence: TGTGCCACCGGGAATGAGGGCAGGAGGACAGGGAAGACTGAAAAACTGTTTTTT.

The rearrangement links TRBV9 to TRBJ2-5; 7 bases line up with TRBD2. The CDR3 sequence is 13 residues long. V lost 0 bases, J lost 5 bases, and 1 base stayed unmatched. Germline CDR1 SGDLS, CDR2 YYNGEE. CDR3 sequence reads: CASSVASGETQYF. The CDR3 region has the DNA TGTGCCAGCAGCGTAGCTAGCGGCGAGACCCAGTACTTC.